The T cell receptor beta chain described here comes from a study of shared clonotypes between healthy human individuals. Notes on this clone: The antigen is unknown.

Naive-designated CD8 cells lacked CD45RO, were positively enriched for CCR7, and omitted terminally differentiated effector memory CD45RA+ cells. Several immunoSEQ plates held equal portions of the genomic DNA taken from each subset. Assay: immunoSEQ multiplex PCR; the TCRdb copy retains only in-frame clones and omits some. This table holds roughly 2,000,000 clones, just over 90% found once. General study results and limits: Investigators expected sequencing depth to affect clonotype sharing among donors. Generally, naive subsets (rather than memory subsets) showed larger estimated richness.

The germline V and J ends were trimmed by 6 bases and 4 bases, with 27 bases remaining between them. CDR1 is SGHAT and CDR2 is FQNNGV in the germline V gene. The CDR3 totals 18 residues. This TCR was sampled from a man between 18 and 29 years old in good health. Some clones in this sample may be carry-over from other donors' samples. This chain uses TRBV11-2 with TRBJ1-2; unclear D gene. Sequenced material: naive CD8+ T cells from PBMCs. This chain's CDR3 is CASSFSPPGNRLVYGYTF. The CDR3, as DNA: TGTGCCAGCAGTTTTAGCCCCCCGGGCAACCGACTAGTCTATGGCTACACCTTC.